This entry lists 20 T cell receptor beta chains sequenced from one sample in a study of identical twins. TCRdb reprocessed the 5' RACE reads via MiXCR and lists one record per CDR3 protein. The sample holds hundreds of thousands of distinct CDR3 sequences, 18% seen once. This sample was also put to use in a study of T cells expressing NK-cell markers.

The specimen sequenced was PBMCs. The receptors were sampled from a young woman in good health.

The chain links TRBV4-2 to TRBJ1-1; D ambiguous. This CDR3 is built from 16 residues. CDR1 LGHNA and CDR2 YNFKEQ come from the germline V gene. The germline V and J ends were trimmed by 4 bases and 0 bases, with 15 bases remaining between them. DNA of the CDR3: TGTGCCAGCAGCCGGAGTGACAAAATAGTGAACACTGAAGCTTTCTTT. Translation: CASSRSDKIVNTEAFF.

In this sample, this clonotype turned up a few times. The chain links TRBV4-3 to TRBJ1-2, with D possibly TRBD1 on 5 matching bases. V was shortened by 4 bases and J by 8 bases, with 17 bases between the two germline ends. Germline V gene sequence: CDR1 LGHNA, CDR2 YSLEER. There are 14 residues in the CDR3. The CDR3 DNA sequence: TGCGCCAGCAGCCGAGGGGACCGGGCTAAAGGCTACACCTTC. Translating it yields CASSRGDRAKGYTF.

The gene calls are TRBV12-3 or TRBV12-4 and TRBJ2-1, with 15 bases fitting TRBD2. This CDR3 spans 21 amino acids. J lost 1 base, V lost 1 base, and 11 bases had no gene match. In DNA, the CDR3 is TGTGCCAGCAGTTTAGGAGGGAGGGGACTAGCGGGGGGTAGGTCCTACAATGAGCAGTTCTTC. Residues: CASSLGGRGLAGGRSYNEQFF.

The rearrangement joins TRBV7-8 to TRBJ1-2; D not certain. CDR3 length: 15 residues. Between the trimmed V and J ends, which lost 3 bases and 5 bases, there was a span of 16 bases. Germline values: CDR1 SGHVS, CDR2 FQNEAQ. DNA of the CDR3: TGTGCCAGCAGCTTGCAGGCTCGCCGCTTATATGGCTACACCTTC. This gives the protein CASSLQARRLYGYTF.

This clonotype turned up a few times. This chain uses TRBV27 with TRBJ2-1; no clear D. This CDR3 contains 13 residues. Trimming took 2 bases from V and 5 from J, leaving 7 bases between them. The germline V gene encodes CDR1 MNHEY and CDR2 SMNVEV (reference sequence). The CDR3 sequence: CASSLNFHNEQFF. The CDR3, as DNA: TGTGCCAGCAGTTTAAACTTCCACAATGAGCAGTTCTTC.

This clonotype was counted a few times. The rearrangement links TRBV12-3 or TRBV12-4 to TRBJ1-6; 9 bases match TRBD1. The junction had 4 bases not matched to a gene; V was cut back by 6 bases and J by 7 bases. The CDR3 covers 14 residues. CDR3: CASRPGTGNSPLHF. For the CDR3, the DNA is TGTGCCAGCAGGCCTGGGACAGGGAATTCACCCCTCCACTTT.

This clonotype has just a few counts. The chain employs TRBV29-1 and TRBJ2-3; 9 bases are a match to TRBD2. V was clipped by 8 bases and J by 2 bases; unmatched bases: 5. The germline CDR1 and CDR2 sequences are SQVTM and ANQGSEA. The CDR3 has 13 amino acids. For the CDR3, the DNA is TGCAGCTCTAGCGGGGCGGCCACAGATACGCAGTATTTT. Residues: CSSSGAATDTQYF.

The chain recombines TRBV12-3 or TRBV12-4 with TRBJ1-5, with D possibly being TRBD1 (5 bases). V lost 3 bases and J lost 7, with 10 bases in between. The CDR3 is 13 residues long. This chain's CDR3 is CASSFRVEQPQHF. The CDR3 DNA is TGTGCCAGCAGTTTCAGGGTGGAGCAGCCCCAGCATTTT.

CDR3: CASSYRQDYGYTF. The CDR3 DNA reads TGTGCCAGCAGCTATCGACAGGACTATGGCTACACCTTC. The rearrangement uses TRBV3-1 and TRBJ1-2, with a tentative D call TRBD1 (6 bases). Germline CDR1 and CDR2: LGHDT and YNNKEL (reference sequence). CDR3 size: 13 residues. Trimming removed 5 bases from V and 3 bases from J, with 10 bases in between.

This sequence joins TRBV5-1 and TRBJ2-3; D not resolved. Germline V gene data show CDR1 as SGHRS and CDR2 as YFSETQ. The CDR3 has 14 amino acids. Trimming removed 7 bases at V and 2 bases at J, with 14 bases between. For the CDR3, the DNA is TGCGCCAGCCTCGCAGCGACCCACACAGATACGCAGTATTTT. The encoded protein is CASLAATHTDTQYF.

The chain has TRBV6-5 and TRBJ2-3; tentative D call: TRBD2 (6 bases). The ends were cut back, 2 bases at V and 5 bases at J, with 11 bases in the middle. The CDR3 runs to 14 residues. Germline V lookup: CDR1 MNHEY, CDR2 SVGAGI. CDR3 protein: CASSYGLGGDTQYF. The CDR3 region has the DNA TGTGCCAGCAGTTACGGTTTGGGGGGAGATACGCAGTATTTT.

This clonotype was counted between two and nine times. CDR3 bases: TGTGCCAGCAGCCCCACGGGGGGACACAGCACAGATACGCAGTATTTT. This translates into CASSPTGGHSTDTQYF. The chain employs TRBV11-2 and TRBJ2-3; the D gene is possibly TRBD2 (7 bases). The V and J ends lost 5 bases and 0 bases respectively, with 15 bases between them. Germline V gives CDR1 SGHAT, CDR2 FQNNGV. This CDR3 is 16 amino acids long.

The chain carries TRBV10-3 and TRBJ2-5; the match to TRBD2 covers 9 bases. From germline, CDR1 is ENHRY and CDR2 SYGVKD. The CDR3 has 14 residues. V dropped 6 bases and J dropped 1; count of bases not matched to a gene: 3. CDR3 sequence (DNA): TGTGCCATCAGCTTAGCGGGAGCCCAAGAGACCCAGTACTTC. Amino acids: CAISLAGAQETQYF.

This sequence joins TRBV5-5 and TRBJ1-2; D is unresolved. This CDR3 contains 15 residues. From germline, CDR1 is SGHKS and CDR2 YYEKEE (reference sequence). V was clipped by 0 bases and J by 4 bases, with 13 bases between them. CDR3 nucleotide sequence: TGTGCCAGCAGCTTGGGCGGAGGACCTTTCTATGGCTACACCTTC. This codes for CASSLGGGPFYGYTF.

This clonotype was found a few times. The rearrangement uses TRBV20-1 and TRBJ2-7; D is uncertain. V lost 3 bases and J lost 4, with 13 bases in between. The CDR3 totals 13 residues. The germline V gene has CDR1 DFQATT and CDR2 SNEGSKA (reference sequence). The CDR3 region is CSARDPDAYEQYF. The CDR3 DNA reads as TGCAGTGCTAGGGACCCTGACGCTTACGAGCAGTACTTC.

This sequence joins TRBV5-4 and TRBJ2-7; D may be TRBD1 (5 bases). Trimming left V 4 bases short and J 2 bases short, with 13 bases between. The CDR3 spans 14 residues. In germline, CDR1 is SGHNT, CDR2 YYREEE (reference sequence). CDR3 sequence: CASSPKTETYEQYF. The CDR3 coding sequence is TGTGCCAGCAGCCCCAAGACAGAAACCTACGAGCAGTACTTC.

This clonotype appeared many times. The genes are TRBV5-1 and TRBJ2-1, with TRBD2 matching over 10 bases. CDR1 and CDR2 (germline): SGHRS, YFSETQ. Germline trimming cut 0 bases from V and 3 bases from J; bases unmatched to any gene: 3. The CDR3 length is 16 residues. The CDR3 DNA sequence: TGCGCCAGCAGCTTGGTACTAGCGGGGAGCTACAATGAGCAGTTCTTC. The encoded protein is CASSLVLAGSYNEQFF.

This clonotype occurred a few times. The chain uses TRBV14 and TRBJ2-2; D uncertain. The germline V gene has CDR1 SGHDN and CDR2 FVKESK. The CDR3 covers 15 residues. The V end lost 6 bases, the J end lost 0 bases, and 11 bases lay between the germline ends. The CDR3 protein is CASSPLTPNTGELFF. The CDR3 DNA follows: TGTGCCAGCAGTCCCCTAACTCCGAACACCGGGGAGCTGTTTTTT.

The rearrangement links TRBV6-2 or TRBV6-3 to TRBJ1-1; D may be TRBD1 (5 bases). The V gene lost 2 bases and the J gene lost 0 bases, with 22 bases spanning the gap. CDR3 length: 19 residues. CDR1 is MNHEY, CDR2 SVGEGT, per germline. The CDR3 DNA is TGTGCCAGCAGTTACACAGGAATCGAGAGGGGACTTATGAACACTGAAGCTTTCTTT. This translates into CASSYTGIERGLMNTEAFF.

This clonotype turned up a few times. The chain is built from TRBV12-3 or TRBV12-4 and TRBJ1-5; a possible D gene is TRBD1 (5 bases). Trimming pared 6 bases from V and 1 base from J, leaving 13 bases between. This CDR3 is 15 amino acids long. The CDR3 DNA is TGTGCCAGCAGAAAAGCTCAGGGAAGCAATCAGCCCCAGCATTTT. Translating gives CASRKAQGSNQPQHF.